This TCR beta chain was identified during a study of STAT5B mutations in CD4+ large granular lymphocyte leukemia. Measured with immunoSEQ multiplex PCR; TCRdb has only the in-frame clones, and not every one. The sample consists of about 32,000 clones, roughly 72% of them appearing once. The trim removed 4 bases at V and 2 bases at J, leaving 5 bases unmatched. This CDR3 spans 16 amino acids. The V gene's germline CDR1 is SGHTA and CDR2 FQGNSA. Only one count was recorded for this clone. The chain carries TRBV7-2 and TRBJ1-6; TRBD1 matches at 7 bases. The source of this sequence is a human donor in good health. Sequenced material: CD4+ T cells from blood buffy coats. The CDR3 sequence is CASSWQGGTYNSPLHF. DNA for the CDR3: TGTGCCAGCAGCTGGCAGGGGGGGACCTATAATTCACCCCTCCACTTT.